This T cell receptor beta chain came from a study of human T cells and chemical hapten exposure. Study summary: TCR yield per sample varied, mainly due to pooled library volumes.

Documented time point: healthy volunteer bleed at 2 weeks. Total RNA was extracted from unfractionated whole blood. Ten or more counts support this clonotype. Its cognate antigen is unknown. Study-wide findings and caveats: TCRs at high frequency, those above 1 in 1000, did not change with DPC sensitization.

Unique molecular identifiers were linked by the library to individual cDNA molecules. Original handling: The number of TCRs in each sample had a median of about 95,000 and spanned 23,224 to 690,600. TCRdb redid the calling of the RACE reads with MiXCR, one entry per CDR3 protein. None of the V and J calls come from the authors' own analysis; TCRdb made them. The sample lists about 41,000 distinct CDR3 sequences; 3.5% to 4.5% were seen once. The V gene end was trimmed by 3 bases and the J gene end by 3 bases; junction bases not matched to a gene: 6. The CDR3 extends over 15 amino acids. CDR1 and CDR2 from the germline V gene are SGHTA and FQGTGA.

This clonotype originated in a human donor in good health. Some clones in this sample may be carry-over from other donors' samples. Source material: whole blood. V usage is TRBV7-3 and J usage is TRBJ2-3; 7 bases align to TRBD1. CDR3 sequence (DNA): TGTGCCAGCAGCTTTGGACAGGTTCCAACAGATACGCAGTATTTT. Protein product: CASSFGQVPTDTQYF. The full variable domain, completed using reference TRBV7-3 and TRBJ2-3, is GAGVSQTPSNKVTEKGKYVELRCDPISGHTALYWYRQSLGQGPEFLIYFQGTGAADDSGLPNDRFFAVRPEGSVSTLKIQRTERGDSAVYLCASSFGQVPTDTQYFGPGTRLTVL.